The 5 T cell receptor beta chains below come from one sample, sequenced in a study of PD-L1 blockade in urothelial cancer. The time point denotes: peripheral blood 6 weeks after treatment start. TCRdb's copy holds only in-frame clones and misses some; the assay was immunoSEQ multiplex PCR. The data contain 35,000 to 45,000 clones, 83% of them singletons. The sequencing used PBMCs, collected around atezolizumab (anti-PD-L1) treatment. These receptors were collected from a man in his sixties with urothelial cancer.

The CDR3 bases are TGTGCCAGCAGCCAAGACGGCGGATTGGAGGGGACCCAGTACTTC. Protein: CASSQDGGLEGTQYF. This chain joins TRBV4-2 and TRBJ2-5; possibly TRBD2 for D (6 bases). Germline V gene sequence: CDR1 LGHNA, CDR2 YNFKEQ. V shed 0 bases and J shed 7 bases, with 15 bases lying between them. CDR3 size: 15 residues.

The V gene is TRBV19, the J gene TRBJ1-1; the D gene is possibly TRBD1 (5 bases). This CDR3 comprises 15 residues. The V gene's germline CDR1 is LNHDA and CDR2 SQIVND (reference sequence). V was trimmed by 8 bases and J by 5 bases, leaving 21 bases between them. The CDR3 spells CASSLRAPEGTEAFF. For the CDR3, the DNA is TGTGCCAGTTCACTCAGGGCGCCCGAAGGGACTGAAGCTTTCTTT.

In DNA form, the CDR3 reads TGCGCCAGCAGCTTGGCTTTGGGGCAGAGCCAAGAGACCCAGTACTTC. Amino acids: CASSLALGQSQETQYF. The chain is built from TRBV5-1 and TRBJ2-5, with D possibly TRBD1 on 5 matching bases. CDR1 SGHRS and CDR2 YFSETQ come from the germline V gene. V was trimmed by 0 bases and J by 1 base, leaving 13 bases between them. The CDR3 covers 16 residues.

This chain links TRBV7-9 with TRBJ2-7; TRBD1 aligns across 8 bases. V lost 10 bases to trimming and J lost 4 bases; unmatched junction nucleotides: 6. The germline V gene has CDR1 SEHNR and CDR2 FQNEAQ (reference sequence). There are 12 residues in the CDR3. CDR3 region: CATGQGIYEQYF. CDR3 coding DNA: TGTGCCACTGGACAGGGTATATACGAGCAGTACTTC.

This clone was detected only a few times. V usage is TRBV30 and J usage is TRBJ1-2; D possibly corresponds to TRBD1 (5 bases). This CDR3 region has 14 residues. The germline V and J ends were trimmed by 5 bases and 0 bases, with 13 bases remaining between them. Per germline, CDR1 GTSNPN and CDR2 SVGIG (reference sequence). Here the CDR3 reads CAWWRGRPNYGYTF. The CDR3 nucleotides are TGTGCCTGGTGGAGGGGTCGCCCTAACTATGGCTACACCTTC. The full variable domain, completed using reference TRBV30 and TRBJ1-2, is SQTIHQWPATLVQPVGSPLSLECTVEGTSNPNLYWYRQAAGRGLQLLFYSVGIGQISSEVPQNLSASRPQDRQFILSSKKLLLSDSGFYLCAWWRGRPNYGYTFGSGTRLTVV.